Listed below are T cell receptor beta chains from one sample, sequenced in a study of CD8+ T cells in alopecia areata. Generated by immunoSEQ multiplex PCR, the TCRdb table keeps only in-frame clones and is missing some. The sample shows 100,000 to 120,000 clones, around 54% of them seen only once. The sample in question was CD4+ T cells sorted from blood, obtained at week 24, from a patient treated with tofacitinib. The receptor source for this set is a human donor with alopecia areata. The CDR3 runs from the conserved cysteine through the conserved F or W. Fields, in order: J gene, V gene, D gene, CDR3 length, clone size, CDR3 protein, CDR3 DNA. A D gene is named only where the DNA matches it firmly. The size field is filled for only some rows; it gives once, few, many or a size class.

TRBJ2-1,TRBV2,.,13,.,CASSEEYDNEQFF,TGTGCCAGCAGTGAAGAATATGACAATGAGCAGTTCTTC
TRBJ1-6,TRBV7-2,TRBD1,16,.,CATTLQAGTGYSPLHF,TGTGCCACCACTCTCCAGGCCGGGACAGGGTATTCACCCCTCCACTTT
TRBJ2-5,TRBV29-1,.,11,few,CSVAARETQYF,TGCAGCGTTGCTGCCCGAGAGACCCAGTACTTC
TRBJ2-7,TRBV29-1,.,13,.,CSAGDRLSYEQYF,TGCAGCGCCGGGGACCGTCTATCCTACGAGCAGTACTTC
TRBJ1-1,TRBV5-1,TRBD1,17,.,CASSSGQGAAKNTEAFF,TGCGCCAGCAGCAGCGGTCAGGGGGCAGCCAAGAACACTGAAGCTTTCTTT
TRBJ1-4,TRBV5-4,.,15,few,CASSTPTATNEKLFF,TGTGCCAGCAGCACCCCCACGGCAACTAATGAAAAACTGTTTTTT
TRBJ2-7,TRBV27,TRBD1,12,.,CASSKLGQGATF,TGTGCCAGCAGCAAGTTGGGACAGGGGGCAACCTTC
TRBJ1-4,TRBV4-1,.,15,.,CASSQGVQGYEKLFF,TGCGCCAGCAGCCAAGGGGTACAGGGATATGAAAAACTGTTTTTT
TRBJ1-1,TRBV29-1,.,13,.,CSGGQTENTEAFF,TGCAGCGGTGGACAGACAGAGAACACTGAAGCTTTCTTT
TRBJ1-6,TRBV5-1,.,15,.,CASSLRQGNNSPLHF,TGCGCCAGCAGCTTGAGGCAGGGGAATAATTCACCCCTCCACTTT
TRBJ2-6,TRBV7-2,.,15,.,CASSSVLSGANVLTF,TGTGCCAGCAGCTCAGTACTCTCTGGGGCCAACGTCCTGACTTTC
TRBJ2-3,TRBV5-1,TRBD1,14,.,CASTWDRSTDTQYF,TGCGCCAGCACCTGGGACAGGAGCACAGATACGCAGTATTTT
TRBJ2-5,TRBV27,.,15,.,CASTLWVRGQETQYF,TGTGCCAGCACCCTGTGGGTTAGGGGGCAAGAGACCCAGTACTTC
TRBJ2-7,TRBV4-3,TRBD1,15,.,CASSQGATGGYEQYF,TGCGCCAGCAGCCAAGGCGCGACAGGGGGCTACGAGCAGTACTTC
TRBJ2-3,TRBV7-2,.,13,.,CASSRGGVDTQYF,TGTGCCAGCAGCCGAGGGGGGGTGGATACGCAGTATTTT
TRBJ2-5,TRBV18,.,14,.,CASSPPASQETQYF,TGTGCCAGCTCACCACCGGCCAGCCAAGAGACCCAGTACTTC
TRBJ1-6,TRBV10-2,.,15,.,CASSAQSPYNSPLHF,TGCGCCAGCAGCGCACAGTCACCCTATAATTCACCCCTCCACTTT
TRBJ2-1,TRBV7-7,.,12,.,CASSLGLGEQFF,TGTGCTAGCAGCTTGGGCCTCGGGGAGCAGTTCTTC
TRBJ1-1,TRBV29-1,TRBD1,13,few,CSVTGAGDTEAFF,TGCAGCGTGACAGGGGCGGGCGACACTGAAGCTTTCTTT
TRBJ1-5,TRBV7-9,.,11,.,CASSPRQPQHF,TGTGCCAGCAGCCCTCGACAGCCCCAGCATTTT
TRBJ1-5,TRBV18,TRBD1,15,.,CASSPGTGANQPQHF,TGTGCCAGCTCACCCGGGACAGGGGCTAATCAGCCCCAGCATTTT
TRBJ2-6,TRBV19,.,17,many,CASSSQRQSSGANVLTF,TGTGCCAGTAGTAGTCAACGACAGAGCTCTGGGGCCAACGTCCTGACTTTC
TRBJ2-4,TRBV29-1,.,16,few,CSVGGGPHIDKNIQYF,TGCAGCGTGGGAGGCGGACCCCATATCGACAAAAACATTCAGTACTTC
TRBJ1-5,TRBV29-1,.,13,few,CSYASGEGQPQHF,TGCAGCTACGCCTCAGGGGAAGGTCAGCCCCAGCATTTT
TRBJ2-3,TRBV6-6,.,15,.,CASSRGPLNTDTQYF,TGTGCCAGCAGTCGTGGCCCGTTGAATACAGATACGCAGTATTTT
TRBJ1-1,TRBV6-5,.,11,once,CASSWDTEAFF,TGTGCCAGCAGTTGGGACACTGAAGCTTTCTTT
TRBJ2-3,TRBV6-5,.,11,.,CASSYSDTQYF,TGTGCCAGCAGTTACTCGGATACGCAGTATTTT
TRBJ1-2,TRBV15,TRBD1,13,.,CATSRTGGDGYTF,TGTGCCACCAGCAGAACAGGGGGCGATGGCTACACCTTC
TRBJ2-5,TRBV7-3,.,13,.,CASSRLTQETQYF,TGTGCCAGCAGCCGTCTGACCCAAGAGACCCAGTACTTC
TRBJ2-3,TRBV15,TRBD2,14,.,CATSPAGARDTQYF,TGTGCCACCAGCCCAGCGGGGGCCCGAGATACGCAGTATTTT
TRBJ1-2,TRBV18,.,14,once,CASSPLGADYGYTF,TGTGCCAGCTCACCACTGGGGGCAGACTATGGCTACACCTTC
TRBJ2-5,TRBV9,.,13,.,CASSVDVGETQYF,TGTGCCAGCAGCGTAGACGTTGGTGAGACCCAGTACTTC
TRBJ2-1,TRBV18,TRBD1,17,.,CASSPRGTGGQGNEQFF,TGTGCCAGCTCACCAAGGGGGACAGGGGGACAAGGCAATGAGCAGTTCTTC
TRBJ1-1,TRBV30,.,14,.,CAWSGPRRGTEAFF,TGTGCCTGGAGTGGACCTAGGCGGGGCACTGAAGCTTTCTTT
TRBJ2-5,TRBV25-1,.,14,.,CASSETGPGETQYF,TGTGCCAGCAGTGAGACAGGCCCGGGAGAGACCCAGTACTTC
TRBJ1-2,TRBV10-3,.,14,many,CASQGQQGDYGYTF,TGTGCCTCCCAAGGCCAACAGGGAGACTATGGCTACACCTTC
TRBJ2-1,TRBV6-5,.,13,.,CASAGPGNNEQFF,TGTGCCAGCGCCGGACCGGGAAACAATGAGCAGTTCTTC
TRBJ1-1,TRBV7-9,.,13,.,CASSSISNTEAFF,TGTGCCAGCAGCAGCATAAGTAACACTGAAGCTTTCTTT
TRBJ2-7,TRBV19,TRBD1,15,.,CASRDPGQGIHEQYF,TGTGCCAGTCGGGACCCAGGACAGGGGATACACGAGCAGTACTTC
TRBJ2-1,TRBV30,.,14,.,CAWRGTVSYNEQFF,TGTGCCTGGAGAGGGACCGTATCCTACAATGAGCAGTTCTTC
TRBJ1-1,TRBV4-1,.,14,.,CASSHWARETEAFF,TGCGCCAGCAGCCACTGGGCCCGGGAGACTGAAGCTTTCTTT